The rows below give T cell receptor beta chains drawn from one sample of a study of cytomegalovirus exposure and HLA in healthy donors. Clones were sequenced by immunoSEQ multiplex PCR, and TCRdb holds only the in-frame ones, with some missing. The sample includes 35,000 to 50,000 clones, 68% of them seen just once. The sequencing input was PBMCs. The receptors shown here come from a man aged 35 to 55 in good health and CMV-seronegative. The CDR3 runs from the conserved cysteine through the conserved F or W. Each record gives: V gene, clone size, D gene, J gene, CDR3 protein, CDR3 DNA. A D gene is named only where the DNA matches it firmly. Expanded clones get a size class; other rows say once, few or many, or leave the size out.

TRBV6-1	once	TRBD1	TRBJ2-1	CASSLGQGYEQFF	TGTGCCAGCAGTTTGGGACAGGGTTATGAGCAGTTCTTC
TRBV2	NA	NA	TRBJ2-6	CASSERQGGSGANVLTF	TGTGCCAGCAGTGAACGACAGGGAGGCTCTGGGGCCAACGTCCTGACTTTC
TRBV10-3	NA	NA	TRBJ2-1	CAIMSIENEQFF	TGTGCCATCATGTCGATCGAGAATGAGCAGTTCTTC
TRBV2	NA	NA	TRBJ1-1	CASSERGNSAFF	TGTGCCAGCAGTGAACGGGGGAATTCAGCTTTCTTT
TRBV6-6	NA	TRBD1	TRBJ1-2	CASSHGQGAIGYTF	TGTGCCAGCAGTCACGGACAGGGGGCGATTGGCTACACCTTC
TRBV6-1	NA	TRBD2	TRBJ2-5	CASSERRLAAQETQYF	TGTGCCAGCAGTGAAAGGAGGCTAGCGGCGCAAGAGACCCAGTACTTC
TRBV30	NA	TRBD1	TRBJ1-5	CAWGTGSNQPQHF	TGTGCCTGGGGGACAGGCTCCAATCAGCCCCAGCATTTT
TRBV9	NA	NA	TRBJ2-5	CASSVRQDQETQYF	TGTGCCAGCAGCGTTAGACAGGACCAAGAGACCCAGTACTTC
TRBV27	NA	NA	TRBJ2-3	CASSSMDTQYF	TGTGCCAGCAGCTCTATGGATACGCAGTATTTT
TRBV6-1	few	NA	TRBJ1-5	CASTPVGASNQPQHF	TGTGCCAGCACCCCGGTGGGGGCTAGCAATCAGCCCCAGCATTTT
TRBV30	NA	TRBD1	TRBJ1-1	CAWSTDRGHEAFF	TGTGCCTGGAGTACGGACAGGGGACATGAAGCTTTCTTT
TRBV11-2	NA	TRBD2	TRBJ2-5	CASSLAGGRAETQYF	TGTGCCAGCAGCTTAGCGGGGGGGCGGGCGGAGACCCAGTACTTC
TRBV30	once	NA	TRBJ2-2	CAWSVGAETGELFF	TGTGCCTGGAGTGTAGGAGCCGAAACCGGGGAGCTGTTTTTT
TRBV7-2	NA	NA	TRBJ2-7	CASSLEHAGAAYEQYF	TGTGCCAGCAGCTTAGAGCATGCGGGGGCAGCCTACGAGCAGTACTTC
TRBV7-2	once	TRBD2	TRBJ2-2	CASSPGRDTGELFF	TGTGCCAGCAGCCCGGGGAGGGACACCGGGGAGCTGTTTTTT
TRBV7-6	few	NA	TRBJ1-1	CASSLGGEREAFF	TGTGCCAGCAGCTTAGGCGGGGAACGGGAAGCTTTCTTT
TRBV7-2	NA	TRBD2	TRBJ2-1	CASSPPSGRTYNEQFF	TGTGCCAGCAGCCCCCCAAGCGGGAGGACCTACAATGAGCAGTTCTTC
TRBV29-1	NA	TRBD1	TRBJ2-2	CSVADRGNTGELFF	TGCAGCGTAGCGGACAGGGGGAACACCGGGGAGCTGTTTTTT
TRBV7-2	NA	NA	TRBJ2-1	CASSGRPQGSEQFF	TGTGCCAGCAGCGGACGACCTCAGGGGTCTGAGCAGTTCTTC
TRBV19	NA	NA	TRBJ2-7	CASSIGREGEQYF	TGTGCCAGTAGTATAGGCAGGGAAGGCGAGCAGTACTTC
TRBV5-4	NA	TRBD1	TRBJ2-1	CASSARTGASYNEQFF	TGTGCCAGCAGCGCGCGGACAGGGGCCTCCTACAATGAGCAGTTCTTC
TRBV29-1	NA	NA	TRBJ1-2	CSVEYGGSGSLYGYTF	TGCAGCGTTGAGTACGGCGGGAGCGGTTCTCTCTATGGCTACACCTTC
TRBV7-2	NA	TRBD2	TRBJ2-4	CASSLGTSGGEKQYF	TGTGCCAGCAGCCTGGGGACTAGCGGGGGGGAGAAACAGTACTTC
TRBV5-4	once	TRBD1	TRBJ2-1	CASSPGTGGLNEQFF	TGTGCCAGCAGCCCCGGGACAGGGGGTTTGAATGAGCAGTTCTTC
TRBV30	few	TRBD1	TRBJ2-7	CAWKRSGTAIDEQYF	TGTGCCTGGAAAAGATCCGGGACAGCCATCGACGAGCAGTACTTC
TRBV7-2	NA	NA	TRBJ2-7	CASSLGGLPLYEQYF	TGTGCCAGCAGCTTAGGTGGGCTACCCCTTTACGAGCAGTACTTC
TRBV6-5	NA	NA	TRBJ1-5	CASSYSINQPQHF	TGTGCCAGCAGTTACTCCATTAATCAGCCCCAGCATTTT
TRBV6-1	once	TRBD1	TRBJ2-7	CASSGIGTAVYEQYF	TGTGCCAGCAGTGGTATCGGGACAGCGGTCTACGAGCAGTACTTC
TRBV6-7	few	NA	TRBJ2-2	CAREGHARRTGELFF	TGTGCCAGGGAGGGGCACGCTAGGAGGACCGGGGAGCTGTTTTTT
TRBV7-8	NA	TRBD1	TRBJ2-2	CASSLRDRGFAGELFF	TGTGCCAGCAGCTTAAGGGACAGGGGGTTCGCCGGGGAGCTGTTTTTT
TRBV6-5	NA	NA	TRBJ1-6	CASSYRLPQEPLHF	TGTGCCAGCAGTTACAGGCTCCCCCAGGAACCCCTCCACTTT
TRBV2	once	TRBD2	TRBJ2-2	CASSFPISGGASPGELFF	TGTGCCAGCAGTTTTCCTATTAGCGGGGGGGCCAGTCCCGGGGAGCTGTTTTTT
TRBV30	NA	NA	TRBJ1-4	CAIGFGTTNEKLFF	TGTGCCATCGGATTCGGGACAACTAATGAAAAACTGTTTTTT
TRBV5-1	NA	NA	TRBJ1-4	CASSLELGQGKLFF	TGCGCCAGCAGCTTGGAGCTCGGCCAGGGAAAACTGTTTTTT
TRBV5-1	NA	TRBD2	TRBJ2-3	CASSLAEISGGAGDTQYF	TGCGCCAGCAGCTTGGCCGAAATTAGCGGGGGGGCAGGAGATACGCAGTATTTT
TRBV30	once	NA	TRBJ1-2	CAWRPRGGFYGYTF	TGTGCCTGGAGGCCGCGGGGAGGGTTCTATGGCTACACCTTC
TRBV6-6	NA	NA	TRBJ2-7	CASSPSRGGSYEQYF	TGTGCCAGCAGTCCATCCCGTGGCGGCTCCTACGAGCAGTACTTC
TRBV7-2	NA	TRBD1	TRBJ1-1	CASSRTGGIGNTEAFF	TGTGCCAGCAGCCGGACAGGGGGTATTGGGAACACTGAAGCTTTCTTT
TRBV6-6	NA	TRBD1	TRBJ1-2	CASSGTGVQYGYTF	TGTGCCAGCAGTGGGACAGGGGTCCAATATGGCTACACCTTC
TRBV19	NA	NA	TRBJ2-1	CASSIGQYNEQFF	TGTGCCAGTAGTATAGGGCAGTACAATGAGCAGTTCTTC
TRBV2	NA	NA	TRBJ1-6	CASTEQGGGSPLHF	TGTGCCAGCACGGAACAGGGAGGGGGTTCACCCCTCCACTTT
TRBV7-2	few	NA	TRBJ2-1	CASSLASYPRLRYNEQFF	TGTGCCAGCAGCTTAGCTTCTTACCCGCGACTAAGGTACAATGAGCAGTTCTTC
TRBV7-8	NA	TRBD1	TRBJ2-1	CASSPSTGELAYNEQFF	TGTGCCAGCAGCCCCTCTACAGGGGAGCTTGCGTACAATGAGCAGTTCTTC
TRBV7-2	NA	NA	TRBJ2-7	CASSLVVGSSYEQYF	TGTGCCAGCAGCTTAGTTGTCGGGAGCTCCTACGAGCAGTACTTC
TRBV4-1	NA	TRBD2	TRBJ2-5	CASSQELAGGGETQYF	TGCGCCAGCAGCCAAGAACTAGCGGGGGGTGGAGAGACCCAGTACTTC
TRBV7-9	NA	NA	TRBJ1-2	CASSLETLDSTYGYTF	TGTGCCAGCAGCTTAGAGACCTTGGACAGTACCTATGGCTACACCTTC
TRBV7-9	NA	NA	TRBJ1-1	CASSRPGNTEAFF	TGTGCCAGCAGCCGGCCGGGGAACACTGAAGCTTTCTTT
TRBV4-3	NA	TRBD2	TRBJ2-2	CASSQNSGGGTGELFF	TGCGCCAGCAGCCAAAATAGCGGGGGAGGCACCGGGGAGCTGTTTTTT
TRBV5-1	NA	TRBD2	TRBJ2-1	CASSLPTSGGDQFF	TGCGCCAGCAGCTTACCGACTAGCGGGGGGGATCAGTTCTTC
TRBV5-1	NA	TRBD2	TRBJ2-3	CASSFQGLAGVDTQYF	TGCGCCAGCAGCTTCCAAGGACTAGCGGGGGTCGATACGCAGTATTTT
TRBV19	NA	TRBD1	TRBJ1-1	CASRDRGAANTEAFF	TGTGCCAGTAGGGACAGGGGGGCCGCGAACACTGAAGCTTTCTTT
TRBV11-2	once	TRBD1	TRBJ1-2	CASSRGQGADGYTF	TGTGCCAGCAGCCGAGGACAGGGGGCCGATGGCTACACCTTC
TRBV5-1	NA	TRBD1	TRBJ2-3	CASSFGTAHTDTQYF	TGCGCCAGCAGCTTCGGGACAGCCCACACAGATACGCAGTATTTT
TRBV5-4	once	NA	TRBJ1-3	CASSFQGKDTIYF	TGTGCCAGCAGCTTCCAGGGGAAGGACACCATATATTTT
TRBV19	NA	NA	TRBJ2-3	CASSPQAGRGADTQYF	TGTGCCAGTAGTCCCCAGGCTGGGCGGGGAGCAGATACGCAGTATTTT
TRBV6-1	NA	NA	TRBJ2-2	CASSEGTGTGELFF	TGTGCCAGCAGTGAAGGTACGGGCACCGGGGAGCTGTTTTTT